The present entry profiles one T cell receptor (beta chain) with its context. Its antigen remains unidentified. Base qualities are not recorded, but no much larger clone differs from it by a single base. This entry is derived from a study of OX40 agonist ivuxolimab in advanced cancers. Background for the entire study: The costimulatory receptor OX40 (CD134) was targeted by ivuxolimab, a fully human IgG2 agonistic monoclonal antibody. Prior anti-PD-1, anti-PD-L1 or anti-CTLA-4 therapy was permitted, and 40% of dose-escalation patients had received checkpoint inhibitors. Partial responses occurred in three dose-escalation patients: two with cutaneous melanoma and one with hepatocellular carcinoma. A male proportion of roughly 80% and a mean age of approximately 58 years, ranging from 23 to 79, were recorded for the dose-escalation cohort. The paper describes the monotherapy dose-escalation part (N ≈ 52 patients) of the phase I trial of ivuxolimab. Intravenous ivuxolimab was administered to patients every 2 weeks at six dose levels: 0.01, 0.1, 0.3, 1.5, 3 and 10 mg/kg. The purpose of peripheral TCRbeta sequencing was to test whether ivuxolimab changed TCR sequence diversity and led to clonal T-cell expansion. Among the roughly 52 dose-escalation patients, 19 had hepatocellular carcinoma, approximately 15 melanoma, 9 renal cell carcinoma and 9 head and neck cancer. Paper-wide results and their limitations: In partial responders in the 0.1-3.0 mg/kg groups, normalized peripheral clonal expansion was found to be among the lowest, especially among CD8+ T cells. After ivuxolimab, CD8+ T cells had more expanded clones than CD4+ T cells on average. Antigen specificity was not determined for the clonally expanded peripheral T cells. Low levels of normalized T-cell clonal expansion were also seen in some patients who did not respond. At doses of 0.1 to 3.0 mg/kg, clonal expansion of both CD4+ and CD8+ blood T cells was observed from baseline to week 6.

To sequence the TCRbeta CDR3 region, genomic DNA was isolated from the sorted cells. The immunoSEQ Assay was used for sequencing of TCRbeta CDR3 regions. Entries here come from immuneACCESS through TCRdb and include only in-frame sequences with V and J called. Some clones fail to appear in such tables; in the studies checked, an unresolved V gene covers under half of the shortfall, and the cause of the remainder is unknown. This sample gives some 70,000 clones in total; roughly 87% of them show up just once. Under 1.5% of the sample comes from the top ten. The trial excluded patients who had a history of autoimmune disease or were on systemic immunosuppression. Peripheral blood for TCR sequencing was collected from all dose cohorts at baseline, on cycle 4 day 1, and on cycle 7 day 1. Samples came from an open-label, multicenter, first-in-human phase I dose-escalation trial of ivuxolimab. The trial enrolled adults with locally advanced or metastatic head and neck squamous cell, hepatocellular, melanoma or renal cell carcinoma. CD4+ and CD8+ T cells were sorted separately from peripheral blood before TCR sequencing.

Clipping removes 3 bases from V and 1 base from J, with 14 as the unmatched junction base count. The CDR3 has 19 amino acids, counting the end cysteine and phenylalanine. The DNA shown is the 57-base CDR3, in frame from base 1. Based on the germline V gene, the CDR1 and CDR2 sequences are SGHNT and YENEEA. The source material was CD4+ or CD8+ T cells sorted from blood, sampled in a trial of the OX40 agonist ivuxolimab. Here the chain combines TRBV11-3 and TRBJ2-4, and TRBD1 matches 8 of the central bases. This receptor was obtained from an adult with an advanced solid tumor such as melanoma, head and neck, liver or kidney cancer. The base sequence is TGTGCCAGCAGCTTGAGGTTTGCAGGGGGCAAGTTGGCCAAAAACATTCAGTACTTC. This encodes CASSLRFAGGKLAKNIQYF.